This T cell receptor (beta chain) came from a study of T-cell reconstitution after alpha-beta-depleted transplantation in children (dated by TCRdb to between 2015 and 2016). Regarding the complete study: Using TCR repertoire profiling, the study quantitatively followed how T-cell immune reconstitution unfolded in children after TCRalphabeta/CD19-depleted allogeneic hematopoietic cell transplantation.

Libraries were prepared through PCR. The sequencer was an Illumina HiSeq 2500. TCR libraries were prepared with molecular barcoding, using unique molecular identifiers to normalize TCRbeta repertoire quantification. TCRdb ran its own pipeline on the public reads, namely fastp trimming at Q25 and MiXCR clone calling, and kept in-frame beta chains. CDR3 protein sequences are deduplicated, and each keeps its most common genes and DNA. This sample comprises 640,000 or so distinct CDR3 sequences, around 16% of them detected only once. Together, the top ten hold 1.1% of the sample. V is pared back by 6 bases and J by 8 bases, with 17 bases lying between the germline termini. Measured from the cysteine to the phenylalanine, the CDR3 is 14 residues long. The CDR3 DNA has 42 bases and is translated from base 1. Sequences DFQATT (CDR1) and SNEGSKA (CDR2) are obtained from the germline V gene (reference sequence).

This clonotype was seen at least ten times. This clone's antigen is unknown. Per-base quality was not reported, and no clone a single base away is much larger than it. The receptor's source is a human donor who donated a stem cell graft to a child with acute myeloid leukemia. The specimen comprised PBMCs from the stem cell graft donor, sampled from the stem cell graft. Recombination joined TRBV20-1 with TRBJ1-6; there is no confident call for the D gene. The DNA reads as follows: TGCAGTGCAATGGAGGCCACCACCTATTCACCCCTCCACTTT. Its translation is CSAMEATTYSPLHF.